The 30 T cell receptor beta chains presented below share a single source sample, sequenced in a study of response to subunit inactivated influenza vaccine (dated by TCRdb to the late 2010s). Libraries came from RT-PCR. This sample was sequenced with an Illumina HiSeq 2500. Starting from the raw public reads, TCRdb applied fastp trimming at Q25, assembled clones with MiXCR and retained in-frame beta chains. Each CDR3 protein appears once, grouped with its most common genes and DNA. The sample yields hundreds of thousands of distinct CDR3 sequences; 16% were counted once. Less than 4% of the sample lies in the top ten. The sample consisted of CD4+ T cells sorted from PBMCs, taken less than 25 months after vaccination. Source of these receptors: a man aged 50-75 years who received an inactivated influenza vaccine. Donor details come from another sample of the same person, matched by shared clones.

The chain couples TRBV28 to TRBJ1-5; a possible D gene is TRBD1 (6 bases). Germline lookup yields CDR1 MDHEN and CDR2 SYDVKM. Deletions cut 7 bases from V and 6 bases from J, with 10 bases between. CDR3 size: 12 residues. CDR3 residues: CASTRGGQPQHF. The CDR3 DNA follows: TGTGCCAGCACGAGGGGGGGTCAGCCCCAGCATTTT.

This chain connects TRBV20-1 to TRBJ1-5; D call uncertain. Between the trimmed V and J ends, which lost 2 bases and 5 bases, there was a span of 10 bases. The CDR3 has 13 residues. The germline V gene encodes CDR1 DFQATT and CDR2 SNEGSKA (reference sequence). The CDR3 DNA is TGCAGTGCTAGATTAGGGTTGGATCAGCCCCAGCATTTT. Translating gives CSARLGLDQPQHF.

This clonotype was seen a handful of times. The chain carries TRBV19 and TRBJ2-3, with D possibly TRBD2 on 6 matching bases. V shed 5 bases and J shed 3 bases, with 12 bases lying between them. Looked up from germline, CDR1 is LNHDA and CDR2 is SQIVND (reference sequence). This CDR3 is built from 14 residues. Here the CDR3 reads CASSLAALTDTQYF. As DNA, the CDR3 is TGTGCCAGTAGTTTAGCGGCTTTGACAGATACGCAGTATTTT.

The V gene is TRBV7-9, the J gene TRBJ2-4; 9 nucleotides align to TRBD1. Germline assignment: CDR1 SEHNR and CDR2 FQNEAQ (reference sequence). The CDR3 consists of 14 residues. The J segment lost 8 bases and the V segment lost 3 bases, leaving 5 bases of the junction unmatched. CDR3 DNA: TGTGCCAGCAGCTTGGGGGACAGGGAATACATTCAGTACTTC. Translated: CASSLGDREYIQYF.

This clonotype was counted between two and nine times. The chain joins TRBV20-1 to TRBJ2-1, with 11 bases that match TRBD2. Germline loops: CDR1 DFQATT, CDR2 SNEGSKA (reference sequence). Trimming cost V 2 bases and J 10 bases; bases outside gene matches: 10. This CDR3 region has 15 residues. The DNA of the CDR3 is TGCAGTGCTAGACGGGCTAGCGGGAGGTCTTTCGAGCAGTTCTTC. Protein: CSARRASGRSFEQFF.

The V call is TRBV24-1, the J call TRBJ1-1; 7 bases fit TRBD1. The CDR3 contains 12 residues. From germline, CDR1 is KGHDR and CDR2 SFDVKD. Trimming cost V 12 bases and J 4 bases; bases outside gene matches: 7. The CDR3 loop is CAAQGLGTEAFF. CDR3 coding DNA: TGTGCCGCACAGGGGTTGGGCACTGAAGCTTTCTTT.

The chain links TRBV25-1 to TRBJ1-6; 7 bases are shared with TRBD1. Looked up from germline, CDR1 is MGHDK and CDR2 is SYGVNS. This CDR3 has 15 amino acids. V trimming: 5 bases; J trimming: 6 bases; junction bases outside the gene matches: 7. The CDR3 nucleotides are TGTGCCAGCAGTATCCCAGGGGGAGGTAATTCACCCCTCCACTTT. This sequence encodes CASSIPGGGNSPLHF.

The genes are TRBV18 and TRBJ1-1, with D hard to call. The CDR3 runs to 16 residues. Trimming shortened V by 3 bases and J by 1 base, and 15 bases separated the two germline ends. CDR1 is KGHSH and CDR2 is LQKENI in the germline V gene. The CDR3 sequence: CASSPPAVTSNTEAFF. CDR3 DNA sequence: TGTGCCAGCTCACCTCCCGCAGTAACCTCGAACACTGAAGCTTTCTTT.

The V call is TRBV24-1, the J call TRBJ2-3; D possibly matches TRBD1 or TRBD2 (5 bases each). Germline CDR1 is KGHDR and CDR2 is SFDVKD. The CDR3 has 13 amino acids. Trimming cost V 3 bases and J 8 bases, with 11 bases left between them. This CDR3 reads CATSDAWDGTQYF. Here the CDR3 DNA reads TGTGCCACCAGTGATGCTTGGGACGGTACGCAGTATTTT.

The V gene is TRBV2, the J gene TRBJ1-1; 9 bases align to TRBD1. The CDR3 covers 15 residues. Germline-derived CDR1 and CDR2 are SNHLY and FYNNEI. V dropped 5 bases and J dropped 0; count of bases not matched to a gene: 4. This chain's CDR3 is CASSRRQGVNTEAFF. CDR3 DNA sequence: TGTGCCAGCAGTCGAAGACAGGGGGTGAACACTGAAGCTTTCTTT.

This clonotype occurred a few times. V usage is TRBV5-6 and J usage is TRBJ1-5; 7 nucleotides agree with TRBD1. J gave up 7 bases and V 0 bases, and 4 bases lay outside the gene matches. This CDR3 is built from 14 residues. CDR1 and CDR2 from the germline V gene are SGHDT and YYEEEE. The CDR3 DNA reads as TGTGCCAGCAGCTTGGAGGGGGCGAGACAGCCCCAGCATTTT. Its translation: CASSLEGARQPQHF.

This clonotype was seen more than once but under ten times. The rearrangement uses TRBV7-2 and TRBJ2-3; D call uncertain. Germline-derived CDR1 and CDR2 are SGHTA and FQGNSA. The ends were cut back, 5 bases at V and 2 bases at J, with 11 bases in the middle. The CDR3 totals 14 residues. The CDR3 sequence is CASSPQVFTDTQYF. Written as DNA, the CDR3 is TGTGCCAGCAGCCCCCAGGTTTTCACAGATACGCAGTATTTT.

The sample holds many counts of this clonotype. V is TRBV5-1 and J is TRBJ1-2; no reliable D call. Deletions cut 0 bases from V and 3 bases from J, with 9 bases between. The CDR3 is 14 residues long. CDR1 is SGHRS, CDR2 YFSETQ, per germline. The CDR3 sequence: CASSLEGGYYGYTF. The CDR3 DNA sequence: TGCGCCAGCAGCTTGGAAGGAGGCTACTATGGCTACACCTTC. Complete variable domain (other parts from reference TRBV5-1 and TRBJ1-2): KAGVTQTPRYLIKTRGQQVTLSCSPISGHRSVSWYQQTPGQGLQFLFEYFSETQRNKGNFPGRFSGRQFSNSRSEMNVSTLELGDSALYLCASSLEGGYYGYTFGSGTRLTVV.

The rearrangement joins TRBV30 to TRBJ2-1; D ambiguous. This CDR3 spans 12 amino acids. Per the germline V gene, CDR1 is GTSNPN and CDR2 is SVGIG (reference sequence). Deletions cut 0 bases from V and 4 bases from J, with 4 bases between. The CDR3 coding sequence is TGTGCCTGGAGTGTGAGATACAATGAGCAGTTCTTC. It specifies CAWSVRYNEQFF.

The chain joins TRBV2 to TRBJ2-3, with D perhaps being TRBD1 or TRBD2 (7 bases each). This CDR3 contains 14 residues. Germline CDR1 SNHLY, CDR2 FYNNEI. Trimming stripped 5 bases from V and 4 bases from J, with 13 bases between. CDR3 region: CASSTGEGADTQYF. The CDR3 nucleotides read TGTGCCAGCAGTACAGGGGAGGGTGCAGATACGCAGTATTTT.

The chain employs TRBV18 and TRBJ2-2; D is tentatively TRBD1 or TRBD2 (5 bases each). The V end lost 9 bases, the J end lost 0 bases, and 11 bases lay between the germline ends. Per the germline V gene, CDR1 is KGHSH and CDR2 is LQKENI. This CDR3 is built from 14 residues. The CDR3 protein is CASSGRANTGELFF. The DNA of the CDR3 is TGTGCCAGTTCGGGACGGGCGAACACCGGGGAGCTGTTTTTT.

The table lists this clonotype with a few counts. The rearrangement uses TRBV4-1 and TRBJ1-2; D is perhaps TRBD1 (5 bases). The CDR3 runs 15 residues. V lost 0 bases to trimming and J lost 4 bases, with 12 bases between them. CDR1 is MGHRA, CDR2 YSYEKL, per germline. The CDR3 spells CASSQDSRQGYGYTF. DNA of the CDR3: TGCGCCAGCAGCCAAGATTCTAGGCAGGGCTATGGCTACACCTTC.

The sample holds many counts of this clonotype. The chain has TRBV20-1 and TRBJ1-3, with TRBD1 as a possible D gene (5 bases). V lost 0 bases and J lost 0, with 15 bases in between. Per germline, CDR1 DFQATT and CDR2 SNEGSKA (reference sequence). The CDR3 has 17 residues. CDR3 nucleotides: TGCAGTGCTAGAGATCAGCCGGGACGGAACTCTGGAAACACCATATATTTT. Amino acid sequence: CSARDQPGRNSGNTIYF.

The sample holds a few counts of this clonotype. The rearrangement uses TRBV5-1 and TRBJ2-7, with 7 bases that match TRBD2. With 2 bases clipped from V and 3 bases from J, the junction kept 11 bases outside the gene matches. Germline assignment: CDR1 SGHRS and CDR2 YFSETQ. The CDR3 covers 16 residues. The CDR3 nucleotides read TGCGCCAGCAGCTTCGGGGGGACGGTCTTTTTCTACGAGCAGTACTTC. Protein product: CASSFGGTVFFYEQYF.

This clonotype was picked up one time. The junction differs from germline at one of its ends, possibly a read error. V and J are TRBV9 and TRBJ1-3; D possibly corresponds to TRBD1 (5 bases). CDR1 is SGDLS and CDR2 is YYNGEE in the germline V gene. This CDR3 is 17 amino acids long. Here the CDR3 reads CASSVGTGPVSGNTVYF. CDR3 sequence (DNA): TGTGCCAGCAGCGTTGGGACGGGGCCCGTCTCTGGAAACACCGTATATTTT.

The chain carries TRBV15 and TRBJ2-1; either TRBD1 or TRBD2 may supply D (5 bases each). Germline V gives CDR1 LNHNV, CDR2 YYDKDF (reference sequence). Trimming left V 3 bases short and J 2 bases short, with 8 bases between. CDR3 length: 14 amino acids. The CDR3 nucleotides read TGTGCCACCAGCAGTAGAGGGGCCTACAATGAGCAGTTCTTC. It translates to CATSSRGAYNEQFF.

Ten or more counts support this clonotype. The chain uses TRBV5-6 and TRBJ1-4; a weak D match, TRBD1 (5 bases). This CDR3 has 15 amino acids. Germline V CDR1 and CDR2: SGHDT, YYEEEE. V shed 1 base and J shed 1 base, with 8 bases lying between them. The CDR3 is CASSLWGRTNEKLFF. CDR3 sequence (DNA): TGTGCCAGCAGCTTGTGGGGCAGAACTAATGAAAAACTGTTTTTT.

The J gene is TRBJ2-5, the V gene TRBV20-1, with D unclear. Germline loops: CDR1 DFQATT, CDR2 SNEGSKA (reference sequence). The V gene lost 5 bases and the J gene lost 7 bases, with 17 bases spanning the gap. The CDR3 runs 13 residues. CDR3 in DNA: TGCAGTGCTCCATACCTGGATGGGATGACCCAGTACTTC. It specifies CSAPYLDGMTQYF.

This clonotype was seen repeatedly, ten times or more. The CDR3 DNA reads as TGCAGTGCTAGACTTCCGGGATTAAGTCTCCGATACGAGCAGTACTTC. It specifies CSARLPGLSLRYEQYF. V gene TRBV20-1 combines with J gene TRBJ2-7, with D perhaps TRBD2 (5 bases). The CDR3 extends over 16 amino acids. Trimming removed 2 bases at V and 4 bases at J, with 21 bases between. Germline V lookup: CDR1 DFQATT, CDR2 SNEGSKA (reference sequence).

This clonotype was seen ten or more times. The V and J genes are TRBV9 and TRBJ1-4; D is unresolved. Germline V gene sequence: CDR1 SGDLS, CDR2 YYNGEE. V was pared by 2 bases and J by 6 bases, with 14 bases between. This CDR3 is built from 15 residues. The CDR3 nucleotides are TGTGCCAGCAGCGTGAGACCCGAGCCGTATGAAAAACTGTTTTTT. This gives the protein CASSVRPEPYEKLFF.

The V gene is TRBV20-1, the J gene TRBJ1-1; TRBD1 matches at 7 bases. V was clipped by 6 bases and J by 2 bases; unmatched bases: 3. CDR3 length: 12 amino acids. Germline-derived CDR1 and CDR2 are DFQATT and SNEGSKA (reference sequence). The CDR3 bases are TGCAGTGCAAACAGGGGAAACACTGAAGCTTTCTTT. Translated: CSANRGNTEAFF.

This clonotype was observed a single time. A junction end diverges from the germline sequence, so it may reflect a read error. The rearrangement links TRBV20-1 to TRBJ1-2; D possibly corresponds to TRBD1 (5 bases). Germline V CDR1 and CDR2: DFQATT, SNEGSKA (reference sequence). This CDR3 comprises 11 residues. CDR3 DNA sequence: TGCAGTGCTAGAGATGGGCAGGGAACCCACTTC. Its translation: CSARDGQGTHF.

This clonotype was observed a few times. V and J are TRBV7-2 and TRBJ2-2; D is possibly TRBD1 or TRBD2 (8 bases each). This CDR3 comprises 15 residues. V lost 6 bases and J lost 5, with 16 bases in between. Germline V gives CDR1 SGHTA, CDR2 FQGNSA. In nucleotides, the CDR3 is TGTGCCAGCAGTCAGGGGGCGGGAGGAACCGGGGAGCTGTTTTTT. Residues: CASSQGAGGTGELFF.

The chain couples TRBV29-1 to TRBJ1-2, with 12 bases fitting TRBD1. V dropped 3 bases and J dropped 3; count of bases not matched to a gene: 8. Per the germline V gene, CDR1 is SQVTM and CDR2 is ANQGSEA. The CDR3 length is 16 residues. The CDR3 here is CSVDQGQGASHYGYTF. In DNA form, the CDR3 reads TGCAGCGTTGACCAGGGACAGGGGGCGTCCCACTATGGCTACACCTTC.

V gene TRBV4-3 combines with J gene TRBJ2-3; TRBD2 might be the D (5 bases). Trimming took off 1 base at V and 7 bases at J, with 18 bases between the two ends. Germline V gene data show CDR1 as LGHNA and CDR2 as YSLEER. CDR3 size: 16 residues. The CDR3 loop reads CASSQGYRGLVNTQYF. CDR3 sequence (DNA): TGCGCCAGCAGCCAAGGATACAGAGGGCTCGTAAATACGCAGTATTTT.